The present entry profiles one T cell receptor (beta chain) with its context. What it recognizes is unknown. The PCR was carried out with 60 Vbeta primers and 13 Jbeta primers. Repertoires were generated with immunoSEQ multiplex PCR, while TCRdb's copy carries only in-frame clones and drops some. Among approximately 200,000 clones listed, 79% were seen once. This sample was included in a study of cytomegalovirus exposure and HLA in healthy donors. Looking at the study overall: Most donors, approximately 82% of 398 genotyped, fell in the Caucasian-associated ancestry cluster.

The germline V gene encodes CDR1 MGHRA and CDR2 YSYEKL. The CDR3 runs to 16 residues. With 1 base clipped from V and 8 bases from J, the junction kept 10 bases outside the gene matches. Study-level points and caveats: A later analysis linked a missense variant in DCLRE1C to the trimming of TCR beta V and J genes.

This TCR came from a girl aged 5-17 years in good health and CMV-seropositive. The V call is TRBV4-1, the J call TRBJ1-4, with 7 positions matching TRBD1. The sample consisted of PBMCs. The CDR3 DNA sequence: TGCGCCAGCAGCCAAGTTGTCTTAGCACAGGGGGAAAAACTGTTTTTT. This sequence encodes CASSQVVLAQGEKLFF.